These 26 T cell receptor beta chains were all obtained from the same sample, sequenced in a study of CD8 T cells in ankylosing spondylitis. TCRdb redid the calling of the 5' RACE reads with MiXCR, one entry per CDR3 protein. Among just under 350,000 distinct CDR3 sequences listed, about 14% were seen once. The sample comprised blood, either unsorted or a sorted T cell fraction (not recorded which). The receptors originated from a male donor with ankylosing spondylitis or in good health (not recorded which).

This clonotype has more than one count but fewer than ten. The chain combines TRBV28 with TRBJ1-1; 8 positions match TRBD1. In germline, CDR1 is MDHEN, CDR2 SYDVKM. The CDR3 runs 16 residues. V was clipped by 3 bases and J by 5 bases; unmatched bases: 11. CDR3 sequence reads: CASSFTRGREKTEAFF. CDR3 coding DNA: TGTGCCAGCAGTTTCACCAGGGGGCGGGAAAAGACTGAAGCTTTCTTT.

This clonotype was observed a handful of times. The chain carries TRBV12-3 or TRBV12-4 and TRBJ2-2; D is unresolved. This CDR3 has 16 residues. Trimming cost V 2 bases and J 4 bases, with 14 bases left between them. The CDR3 protein is CASSLIRPESTGELFF. CDR3 coding DNA: TGTGCCAGCAGTTTAATAAGGCCGGAGTCCACCGGGGAGCTGTTTTTT.

This clonotype has at least ten counts. DNA for the CDR3: TGTGCCACCAGTCCAGGGCCTCCGTACGAGCAGTACTTC. Its translation: CATSPGPPYEQYF. The genes are TRBV15 and TRBJ2-7; D might be TRBD1 (5 bases). V gave up 6 bases and J gave up 4 bases, with 13 bases separating them. CDR1 and CDR2 (germline): LNHNV, YYDKDF (reference sequence). The CDR3 extends over 13 amino acids.

The table lists this clonotype with many counts. The J gene is TRBJ2-4, the V gene TRBV5-5, with TRBD1 matching over 10 bases. The CDR3 consists of 17 residues. J gave up 3 bases and V 4 bases, and 10 bases lay outside the gene matches. The germline V gene has CDR1 SGHKS and CDR2 YYEKEE (reference sequence). CDR3 amino acids: CASSPVDRGQGKNIQYF. The CDR3 DNA sequence: TGTGCCAGCAGCCCCGTTGACAGGGGGCAGGGCAAAAACATTCAGTACTTC.

The table lists this clonotype with a few counts. The chain is built from TRBV20-1 and TRBJ2-4, with no clear D. CDR1 is DFQATT, CDR2 SNEGSKA, per germline (reference sequence). The CDR3 has 13 residues. This CDR3 is CSLSNLAKNIQYF. In DNA form, the CDR3 reads TGCAGCTTGAGTAACCTAGCCAAAAACATTCAGTACTTC.

The J gene is TRBJ2-1, the V gene TRBV14; a possible D gene is TRBD2 (6 bases). The V gene lost 3 bases and the J gene lost 8 bases, with 17 bases spanning the gap. CDR1 is SGHDN and CDR2 is FVKESK in the germline V gene. This CDR3 spans 15 amino acids. CDR3 region: CASSHGAGRSDEQFF. The CDR3 DNA is TGTGCCAGCAGCCACGGCGCGGGGCGCAGTGATGAGCAGTTCTTC.

This clonotype was seen a handful of times. The rearrangement joins TRBV5-1 to TRBJ2-1; D gene uncertain. Germline CDR1 reads SGHRS; CDR2 reads YFSETQ. This CDR3 has 14 residues. Trimming shortened V by 1 base and J by 8 bases, and 13 bases separated the two germline ends. CDR3 residues: CASSLSSPPDEQFF. The CDR3 coding sequence is TGCGCCAGCAGCTTGAGTTCCCCGCCGGATGAGCAGTTCTTC.

The V gene is TRBV7-6, the J gene TRBJ2-5; TRBD2 matches 7 bases. The CDR3 runs to 15 residues. Germline CDR1 and CDR2: SGHVS and FNYEAQ. Trimming took 5 bases from V and 1 from J; bases not matched to a gene: 7. The CDR3 loop is CASSPPGLSQETQYF. CDR3 nucleotide sequence: TGTGCCAGCAGCCCACCGGGACTAAGCCAAGAGACCCAGTACTTC.

This clonotype was found many times. A junction boundary mismatches the germline segment, possibly from a read error. The chain is built from TRBV5-5 and TRBJ2-1, with D possibly being TRBD1 or TRBD2 (5 bases each). Germline values: CDR1 SGHKS, CDR2 YYEKEE (reference sequence). This CDR3 contains 15 residues. Written as DNA, the CDR3 is TGTGCCAGCAGTTTGGGACGGACCTCTTTCGGTGAGCAGTTCTTC. Translated, it gives CASSLGRTSFGEQFF.

This clonotype was detected many times. The chain uses TRBV10-3 and TRBJ2-3; 8 positions match TRBD2. The length of the CDR3 is 13 residues. V dropped 8 bases and J dropped 6; count of bases not matched to a gene: 7. CDR1 ENHRY and CDR2 SYGVKD come from the germline V gene. Here the CDR3 reads CAIQGGGKDTQYF. The DNA for the CDR3 is TGTGCCATCCAAGGCGGGGGGAAGGATACGCAGTATTTT.

This clonotype was seen a few times. The gene calls are TRBV29-1 and TRBJ2-3, with a weak D call TRBD2 (7 bases). Per germline, CDR1 SQVTM and CDR2 ANQGSEA. V lost 3 bases and J 6 bases, leaving 19 bases between the germline ends. This CDR3 comprises 15 residues. The CDR3 DNA sequence: TGCAGCGTTGAGGGGGGGAAGGGGGACGCCGATACGCAGTATTTT. It specifies CSVEGGKGDADTQYF.

This clonotype was seen only a few times. The chain uses TRBV14 and TRBJ2-7; weak D call: TRBD1 (6 bases). The CDR3 is 14 amino acids. Germline V gene lookup returns CDR1 SGHDN and CDR2 FVKESK. The ends were cut back, 3 bases at V and 6 bases at J, with 15 bases in the middle. The CDR3 spells CASSQVAFRGEQYF. CDR3 coding DNA: TGTGCCAGCAGCCAGGTTGCTTTCAGGGGCGAGCAGTACTTC.

The chain uses TRBV5-1 and TRBJ2-1; 9 positions match TRBD2. In germline, CDR1 is SGHRS, CDR2 YFSETQ. The CDR3 contains 14 residues. Germline trimming cut 5 bases from V and 8 bases from J; bases unmatched to any gene: 8. The CDR3 DNA reads TGCGCCAGCAGTTCTATAGCGGGAGTGGATGAGCAGTTCTTC. It yields the protein CASSSIAGVDEQFF. Complete variable domain (other parts from reference TRBV5-1 and TRBJ2-1): KAGVTQTPRYLIKTRGQQVTLSCSPISGHRSVSWYQQTPGQGLQFLFEYFSETQRNKGNFPGRFSGRQFSNSRSEMNVSTLELGDSALYLCASSSIAGVDEQFFGPGTRLTVL.

This clonotype appeared a few times. This sequence joins TRBV5-1 and TRBJ2-7; D possibly corresponds to TRBD2 (6 bases). The germline V gene encodes CDR1 SGHRS and CDR2 YFSETQ. Trimming removed 4 bases at V and 2 bases at J, with 16 bases between. The CDR3 extends over 15 amino acids. CDR3: CASSLRGIWPYEQYF. The CDR3 coding sequence is TGCGCCAGCAGCCTCCGGGGGATTTGGCCCTACGAGCAGTACTTC. The full variable domain, rest sourced from reference TRBV5-1 and TRBJ2-7, is KAGVTQTPRYLIKTRGQQVTLSCSPISGHRSVSWYQQTPGQGLQFLFEYFSETQRNKGNFPGRFSGRQFSNSRSEMNVSTLELGDSALYLCASSLRGIWPYEQYFGPGTRLTVT.

This chain joins TRBV3-1 and TRBJ1-5; D call uncertain. Trimming removed 0 bases from V and 2 bases from J, with 8 bases in between. The CDR3 has 15 residues. Germline values: CDR1 LGHDT, CDR2 YNNKEL (reference sequence). DNA of the CDR3: TGTGCCAGCAGCCAAGAGGCCGGTGGCAATCAGCCCCAGCATTTT. Translated, it gives CASSQEAGGNQPQHF.

The chain uses TRBV4-1 and TRBJ1-4; perhaps TRBD1 as D (5 bases). Germline V gene lookup returns CDR1 MGHRA and CDR2 YSYEKL. The V end lost 1 base, the J end lost 5 bases, and 14 bases lay between the germline ends. There are 16 residues in the CDR3. CDR3 amino acids: CASSQVPREWNEKLFF. In nucleotides, the CDR3 is TGCGCCAGCAGCCAAGTCCCCAGGGAGTGGAATGAAAAACTGTTTTTT.

This clonotype turned up a few times. This sequence joins TRBV14 and TRBJ2-5, with D maybe TRBD1 (6 bases). From germline, CDR1 is SGHDN and CDR2 FVKESK. V was clipped by 4 bases and J by 13 bases, with 16 bases between them. The CDR3 covers 12 residues. CDR3 bases: TGTGCCAGCAGCCCCAAAGGACAGCGGCTGTACTTC. Translated, it gives CASSPKGQRLYF.

This clonotype was observed a few times. The chain recombines TRBV5-1 with TRBJ2-2; 7 bases line up with TRBD1. This CDR3 comprises 15 residues. J gave up 1 base and V 4 bases, and 4 bases lay outside the gene matches. Germline CDR1 and CDR2: SGHRS and YFSETQ. This chain's CDR3 is CASSPWTGNTGELFF. In nucleotides, the CDR3 is TGCGCCAGCAGCCCCTGGACAGGGAACACCGGGGAGCTGTTTTTT.

This clonotype was found a few times. V and J are TRBV2 and TRBJ1-1; the match to TRBD1 covers 10 bases. Germline loops: CDR1 SNHLY, CDR2 FYNNEI. V was pared by 6 bases and J by 4 bases, with 8 bases of the junction left unmatched. This CDR3 is 15 amino acids long. The CDR3 bases are TGTGCCAGCAGACCCCGGACAGGGGGGACCACTGAAGCTTTCTTT. It codes for CASRPRTGGTTEAFF.

The chain has TRBV20-1 and TRBJ2-5; 9 nucleotides line up with TRBD2. CDR1 and CDR2 (germline): DFQATT, SNEGSKA (reference sequence). The CDR3 extends over 16 amino acids. J lost 2 bases, V lost 6 bases, and 13 bases had no gene match. CDR3 loop: CSAEGSSGGPQETQYF. In DNA, the CDR3 is TGCAGTGCCGAGGGTAGTAGCGGGGGCCCTCAAGAGACCCAGTACTTC.

There are a few counts of this clonotype. The V gene is TRBV12-3 or TRBV12-4, the J gene TRBJ2-2; maybe TRBD2 (7 bases). This CDR3 comprises 16 residues. Trimming pared 6 bases from V and 0 bases from J, leaving 14 bases between. The CDR3 DNA sequence: TGTGCCAGCAGAATGGGGGGGCGATCGAACACCGGGGAGCTGTTTTTT. Amino acid sequence: CASRMGGRSNTGELFF.

The rearrangement uses TRBV3-1 and TRBJ1-5, with D unresolved. Germline loops: CDR1 LGHDT, CDR2 YNNKEL (reference sequence). Trimming took 0 bases from V and 5 from J, leaving 5 bases between them. This CDR3 is 13 amino acids long. The CDR3 DNA follows: TGTGCCAGCAGCCAAGATGGGGATCAGCCCCAGCATTTT. Amino acid sequence: CASSQDGDQPQHF.

The chain carries TRBV20-1 and TRBJ2-5, with D perhaps TRBD1 (5 bases). Germline CDR1 is DFQATT and CDR2 is SNEGSKA (reference sequence). The V end was cut by 4 bases, the J end by 4 bases, with 10 bases between. The CDR3 length is 12 residues. CDR3 loop: CSAKGPGETQYF. The CDR3 nucleotides are TGCAGTGCTAAGGGGCCGGGAGAGACCCAGTACTTC.

This clonotype was recorded a few times. The chain employs TRBV11-1 and TRBJ1-6; the D gene is possibly TRBD1 (5 bases). Germline CDR1 SGHAT, CDR2 FQDESV (reference sequence). Trimming removed 4 bases from V and 0 bases from J, with 16 bases in between. This CDR3 is built from 18 residues. CDR3 sequence: CASSYGTSRSSYNSPLHF. CDR3 sequence (DNA): TGTGCCAGCAGCTATGGGACTTCCAGGAGCTCCTATAATTCACCCCTCCACTTT.

This clonotype was picked up a small number of times. The chain employs TRBV29-1 and TRBJ2-3; 8 bases agree with TRBD2. V gave up 7 bases and J gave up 5 bases; unmatched junction bases: 8. The CDR3 length is 13 residues. The germline CDR1 and CDR2 sequences are SQVTM and ANQGSEA. CDR3 protein: CSAKGLAGDTQYF. Here the CDR3 DNA reads TGCAGCGCCAAGGGTCTAGCGGGAGATACGCAGTATTTT.

This clonotype was seen a few times. The chain joins TRBV4-1 to TRBJ1-6; 7 nucleotides align to TRBD1. The CDR3 contains 16 residues. The junction had 11 bases not matched to a gene; V was cut back by 7 bases and J by 5 bases. Germline CDR1 is MGHRA and CDR2 is YSYEKL. DNA of the CDR3: TGCGCCAGCACGGCAGGGAGGGGGCGAGATAATTCACCCCTCCACTTT. This codes for CASTAGRGRDNSPLHF.